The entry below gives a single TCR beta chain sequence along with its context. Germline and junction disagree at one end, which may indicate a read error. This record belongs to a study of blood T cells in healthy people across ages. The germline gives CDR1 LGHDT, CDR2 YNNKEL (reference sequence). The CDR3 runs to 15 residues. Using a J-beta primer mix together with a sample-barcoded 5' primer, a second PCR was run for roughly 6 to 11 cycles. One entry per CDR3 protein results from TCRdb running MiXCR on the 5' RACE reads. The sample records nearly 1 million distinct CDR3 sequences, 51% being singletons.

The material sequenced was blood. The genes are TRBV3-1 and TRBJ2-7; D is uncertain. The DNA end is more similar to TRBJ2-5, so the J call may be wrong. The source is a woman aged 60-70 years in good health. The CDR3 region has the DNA TGTGCCAGCATCCAAGGATTCGGATTCGGAGAGACCCAGTACTTC. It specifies CASIQGFGFGETQYF.